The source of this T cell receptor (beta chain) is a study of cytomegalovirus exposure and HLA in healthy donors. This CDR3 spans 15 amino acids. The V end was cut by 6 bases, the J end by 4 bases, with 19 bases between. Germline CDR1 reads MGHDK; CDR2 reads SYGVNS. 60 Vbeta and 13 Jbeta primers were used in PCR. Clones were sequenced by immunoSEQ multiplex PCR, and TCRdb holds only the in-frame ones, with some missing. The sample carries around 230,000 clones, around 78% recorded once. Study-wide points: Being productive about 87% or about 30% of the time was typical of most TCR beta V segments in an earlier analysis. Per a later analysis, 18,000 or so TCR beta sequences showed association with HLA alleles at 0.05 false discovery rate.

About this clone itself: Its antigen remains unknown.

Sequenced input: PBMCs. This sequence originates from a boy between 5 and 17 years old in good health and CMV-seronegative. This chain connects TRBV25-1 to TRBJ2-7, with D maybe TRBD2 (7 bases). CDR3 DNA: TGTGCCAGCAGGCCCGAGGGGGGGCGCTGGTACGAGCAGTACTTC. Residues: CASRPEGGRWYEQYF.